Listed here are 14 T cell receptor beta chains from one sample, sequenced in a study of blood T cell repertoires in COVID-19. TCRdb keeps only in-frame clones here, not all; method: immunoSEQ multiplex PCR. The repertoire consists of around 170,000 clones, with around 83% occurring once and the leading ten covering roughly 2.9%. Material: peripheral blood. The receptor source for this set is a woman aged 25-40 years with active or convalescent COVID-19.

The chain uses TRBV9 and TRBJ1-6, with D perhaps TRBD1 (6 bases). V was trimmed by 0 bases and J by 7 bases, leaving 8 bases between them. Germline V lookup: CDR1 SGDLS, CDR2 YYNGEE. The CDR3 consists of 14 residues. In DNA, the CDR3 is TGTGCCAGCAGCGTAGGACAGGCAAATTCACCCCTCCACTTT. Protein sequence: CASSVGQANSPLHF. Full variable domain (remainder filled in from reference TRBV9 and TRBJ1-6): DSGVTQTPKHLITATGQRVTLRCSPRSGDLSVYWYQQSLDQGLQFLIQYYNGEERAKGNILERFSAQQFPDLHSELNLSSLELGDSALYFCASSVGQANSPLHFGNGTRLTVT.

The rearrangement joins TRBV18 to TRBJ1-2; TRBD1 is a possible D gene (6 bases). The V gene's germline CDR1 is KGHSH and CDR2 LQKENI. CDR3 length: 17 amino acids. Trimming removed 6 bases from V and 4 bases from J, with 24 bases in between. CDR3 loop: CASSLTGTRQGSYGYTF. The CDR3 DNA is TGTGCCAGCTCCCTCACCGGGACAAGGCAGGGTAGCTATGGCTACACCTTC.

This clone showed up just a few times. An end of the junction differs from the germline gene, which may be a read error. The CDR3 DNA is TGTGCCAGCAGCCCCATAGGACAAAGCTACGATGAGCAGTTCTTC. It translates to CASSPIGQSYDEQFF. The rearrangement links TRBV11-2 to TRBJ2-1; a weak D match, TRBD1 (5 bases). Germline loops: CDR1 SGHAT, CDR2 FQNNGV. The CDR3 extends over 15 amino acids.

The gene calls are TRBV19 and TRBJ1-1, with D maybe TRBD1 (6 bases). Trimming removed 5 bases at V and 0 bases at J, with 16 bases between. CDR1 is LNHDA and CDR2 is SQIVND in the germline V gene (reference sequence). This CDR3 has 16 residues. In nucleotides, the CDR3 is TGTGCCAGTAGTCCCAGTGGGGGCAGGGTGAACACTGAAGCTTTCTTT. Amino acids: CASSPSGGRVNTEAFF.

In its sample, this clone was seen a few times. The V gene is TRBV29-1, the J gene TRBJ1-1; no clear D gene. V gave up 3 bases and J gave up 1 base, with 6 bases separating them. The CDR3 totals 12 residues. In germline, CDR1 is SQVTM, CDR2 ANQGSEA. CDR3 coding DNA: TGCAGCGTTGACCGACAGAACACTGAAGCTTTCTTT. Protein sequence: CSVDRQNTEAFF.

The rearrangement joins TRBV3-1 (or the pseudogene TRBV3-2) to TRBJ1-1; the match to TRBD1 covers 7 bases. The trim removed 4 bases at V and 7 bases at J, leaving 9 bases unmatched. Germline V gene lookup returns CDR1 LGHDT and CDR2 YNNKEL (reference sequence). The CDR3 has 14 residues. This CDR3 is CASSRTGERNEAFF. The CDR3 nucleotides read TGTGCCAGCAGCCGTACAGGGGAAAGGAATGAAGCTTTCTTT.

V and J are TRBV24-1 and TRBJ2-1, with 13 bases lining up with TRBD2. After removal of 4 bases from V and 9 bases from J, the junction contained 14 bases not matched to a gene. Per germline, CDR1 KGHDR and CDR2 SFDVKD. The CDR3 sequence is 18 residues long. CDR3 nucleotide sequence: TGTGCCACCAGTGAGGCAAAAACCGGACTAGCGGGAGAGATTGAGCAGTTCTTC. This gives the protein CATSEAKTGLAGEIEQFF.

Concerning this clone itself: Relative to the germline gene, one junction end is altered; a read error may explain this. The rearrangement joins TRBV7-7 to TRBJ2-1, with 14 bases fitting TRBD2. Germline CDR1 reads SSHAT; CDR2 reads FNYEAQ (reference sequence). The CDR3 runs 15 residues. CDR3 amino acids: CASSQTSGGANEQFF. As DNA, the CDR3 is TGTGCTAGCAGCCAGACTAGCGGGGGGGCGAATGAGCAGTTCTTC.

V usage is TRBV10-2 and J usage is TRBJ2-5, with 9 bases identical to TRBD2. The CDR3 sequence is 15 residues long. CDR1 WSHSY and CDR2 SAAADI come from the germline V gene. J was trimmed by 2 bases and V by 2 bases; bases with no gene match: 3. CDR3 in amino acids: CASSELAGSQETQYF. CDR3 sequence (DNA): TGCGCCAGCAGTGAGCTAGCGGGATCACAAGAGACCCAGTACTTC.

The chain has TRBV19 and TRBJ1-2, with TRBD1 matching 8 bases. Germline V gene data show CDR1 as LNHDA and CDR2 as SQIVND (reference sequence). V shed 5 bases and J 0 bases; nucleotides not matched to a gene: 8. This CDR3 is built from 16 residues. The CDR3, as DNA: TGTGCCAGTAGTGTAGGACAGGGATGGGCTAACTATGGCTACACCTTC. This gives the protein CASSVGQGWANYGYTF.

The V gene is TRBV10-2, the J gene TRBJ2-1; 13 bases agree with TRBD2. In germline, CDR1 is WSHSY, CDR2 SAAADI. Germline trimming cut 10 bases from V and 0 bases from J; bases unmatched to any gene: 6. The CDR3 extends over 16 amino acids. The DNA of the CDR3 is TGCGCCACCCGGACTAGCGGGAGCTCCTCCTACAATGAGCAGTTCTTC. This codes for CATRTSGSSSYNEQFF.

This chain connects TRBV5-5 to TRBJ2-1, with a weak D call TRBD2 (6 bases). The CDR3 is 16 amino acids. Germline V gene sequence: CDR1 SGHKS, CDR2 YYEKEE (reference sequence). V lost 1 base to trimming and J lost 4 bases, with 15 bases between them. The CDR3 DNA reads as TGTGCCAGCAGCTTGTGGGGGGTGTGGGGATACAATGAGCAGTTCTTC. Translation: CASSLWGVWGYNEQFF.

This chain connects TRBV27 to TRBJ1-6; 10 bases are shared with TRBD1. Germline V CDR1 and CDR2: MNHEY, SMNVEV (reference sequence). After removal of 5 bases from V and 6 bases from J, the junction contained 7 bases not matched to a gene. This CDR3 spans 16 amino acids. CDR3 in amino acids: CASSNRDRGFNSPLHF. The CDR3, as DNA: TGTGCCAGCAGTAACCGGGACAGGGGTTTTAATTCACCCCTCCACTTT.

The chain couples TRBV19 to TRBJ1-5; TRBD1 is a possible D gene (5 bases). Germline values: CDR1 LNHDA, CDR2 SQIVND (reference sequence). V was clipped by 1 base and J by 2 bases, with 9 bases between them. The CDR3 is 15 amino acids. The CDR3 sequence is CASSIVAGGNQPQHF. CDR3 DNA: TGTGCCAGTAGTATAGTCGCGGGGGGCAATCAGCCCCAGCATTTT.